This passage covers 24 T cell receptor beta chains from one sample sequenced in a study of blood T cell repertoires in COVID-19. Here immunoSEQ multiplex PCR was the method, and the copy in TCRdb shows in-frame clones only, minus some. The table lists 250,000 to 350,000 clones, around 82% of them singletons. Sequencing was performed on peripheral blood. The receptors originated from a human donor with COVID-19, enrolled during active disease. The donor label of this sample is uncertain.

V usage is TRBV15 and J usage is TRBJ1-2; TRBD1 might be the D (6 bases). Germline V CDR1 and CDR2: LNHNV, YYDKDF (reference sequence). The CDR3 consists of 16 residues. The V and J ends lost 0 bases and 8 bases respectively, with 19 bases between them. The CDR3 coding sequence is TGTGCCACCAGCAGAGATTTGGTGAACAGGGTTGGGGGCTACACCTTC. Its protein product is CATSRDLVNRVGGYTF.

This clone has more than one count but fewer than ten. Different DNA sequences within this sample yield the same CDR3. The CDR3 protein is CSVSGGSSYNEQFF. CDR3 bases: TGCAGCGTGTCCGGCGGGAGCTCCTACAATGAGCAGTTCTTC. The chain couples TRBV29-1 to TRBJ2-1, with 7 positions matching TRBD2. The CDR3 contains 14 residues. In germline, CDR1 is SQVTM, CDR2 ANQGSEA. Trimming removed 6 bases from V and 0 bases from J; junction bases left unmatched: 5.

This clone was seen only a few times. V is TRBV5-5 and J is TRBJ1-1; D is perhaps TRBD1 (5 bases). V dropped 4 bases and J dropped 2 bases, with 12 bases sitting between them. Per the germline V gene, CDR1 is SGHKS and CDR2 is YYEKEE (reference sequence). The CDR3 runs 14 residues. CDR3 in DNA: TGTGCCAGCAGCCCCTGGGGGGGAAACACTGAAGCTTTCTTT. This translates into CASSPWGGNTEAFF.

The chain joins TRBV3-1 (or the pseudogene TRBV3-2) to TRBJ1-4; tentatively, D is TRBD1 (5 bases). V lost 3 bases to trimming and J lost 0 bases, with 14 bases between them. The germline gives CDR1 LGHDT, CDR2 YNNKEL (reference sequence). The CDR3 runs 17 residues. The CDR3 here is CASSHGQGTPTNEKLFF. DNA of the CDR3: TGTGCCAGCAGCCACGGTCAGGGTACGCCAACTAATGAAAAACTGTTTTTT.

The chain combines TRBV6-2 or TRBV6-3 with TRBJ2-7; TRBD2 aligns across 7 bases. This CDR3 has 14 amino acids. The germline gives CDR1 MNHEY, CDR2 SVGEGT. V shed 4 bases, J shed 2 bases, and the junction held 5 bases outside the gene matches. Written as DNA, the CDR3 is TGTGCCAGCAGTTGGCTAGCGGAGACCTACGAGCAGTACTTC. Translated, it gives CASSWLAETYEQYF.

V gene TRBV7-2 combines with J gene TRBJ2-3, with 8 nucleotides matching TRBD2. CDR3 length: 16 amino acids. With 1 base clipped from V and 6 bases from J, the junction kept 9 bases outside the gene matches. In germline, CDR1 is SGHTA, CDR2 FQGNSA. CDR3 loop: CASSLVLGLGADTQYF. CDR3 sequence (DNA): TGTGCCAGCAGCTTAGTCCTGGGACTAGGGGCCGATACGCAGTATTTT.

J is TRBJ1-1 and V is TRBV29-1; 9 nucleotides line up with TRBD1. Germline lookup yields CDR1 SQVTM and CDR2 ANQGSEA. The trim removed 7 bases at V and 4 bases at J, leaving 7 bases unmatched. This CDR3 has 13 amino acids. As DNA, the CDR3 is TGCAGCGCTCGACAGGGGGGGAGCACTGAAGCTTTCTTT. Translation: CSARQGGSTEAFF.

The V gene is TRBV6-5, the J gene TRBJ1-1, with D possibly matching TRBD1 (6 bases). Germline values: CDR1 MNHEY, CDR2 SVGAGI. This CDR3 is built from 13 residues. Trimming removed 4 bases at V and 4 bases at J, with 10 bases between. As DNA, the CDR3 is TGTGCCAGCAGTTTCGCAGGGGCCACTGAAGCTTTCTTT. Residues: CASSFAGATEAFF.

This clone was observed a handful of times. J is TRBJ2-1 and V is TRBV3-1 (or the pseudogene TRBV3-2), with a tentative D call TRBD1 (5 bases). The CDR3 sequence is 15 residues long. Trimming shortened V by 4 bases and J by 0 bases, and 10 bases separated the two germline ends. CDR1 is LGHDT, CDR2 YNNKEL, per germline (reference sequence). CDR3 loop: CASSPTTDSYNEQFF. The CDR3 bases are TGTGCCAGCAGCCCCACGACAGACTCCTACAATGAGCAGTTCTTC.

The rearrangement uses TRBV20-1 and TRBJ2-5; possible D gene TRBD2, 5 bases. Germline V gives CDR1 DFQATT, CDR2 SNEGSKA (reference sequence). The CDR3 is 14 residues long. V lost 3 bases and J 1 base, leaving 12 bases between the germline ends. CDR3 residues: CSASVPGIQETQYF. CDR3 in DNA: TGCAGTGCTAGTGTGCCGGGGATCCAAGAGACCCAGTACTTC.

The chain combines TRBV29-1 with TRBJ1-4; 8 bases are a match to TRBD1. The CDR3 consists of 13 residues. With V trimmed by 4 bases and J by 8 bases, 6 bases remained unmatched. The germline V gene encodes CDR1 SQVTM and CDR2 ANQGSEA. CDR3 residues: CSVAGRGREKLFF. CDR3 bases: TGCAGCGTTGCCGGCAGGGGGCGGGAAAAACTGTTTTTT.

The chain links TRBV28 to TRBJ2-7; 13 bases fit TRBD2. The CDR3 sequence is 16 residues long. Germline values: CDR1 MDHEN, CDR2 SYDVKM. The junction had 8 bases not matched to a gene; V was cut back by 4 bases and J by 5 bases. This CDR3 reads CASSSRTSGRSHEQYF. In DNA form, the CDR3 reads TGTGCCAGCAGTTCCCGGACTAGCGGGAGATCCCACGAGCAGTACTTC.

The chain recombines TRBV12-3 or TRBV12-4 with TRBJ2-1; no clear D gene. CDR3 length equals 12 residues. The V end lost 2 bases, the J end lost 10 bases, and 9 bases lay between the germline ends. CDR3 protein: CASSLSATEQFF. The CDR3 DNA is TGTGCCAGCAGTTTAAGCGCGACGGAGCAGTTCTTC.

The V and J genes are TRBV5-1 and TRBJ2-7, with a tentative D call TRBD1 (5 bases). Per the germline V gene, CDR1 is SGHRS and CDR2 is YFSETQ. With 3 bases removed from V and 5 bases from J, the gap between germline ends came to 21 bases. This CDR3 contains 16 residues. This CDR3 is CASSYKRQGTNDEQYF. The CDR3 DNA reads TGCGCCAGCAGCTATAAGCGTCAGGGTACCAACGACGAGCAGTACTTC. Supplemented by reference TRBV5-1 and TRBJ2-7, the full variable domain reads KAGVTQTPRYLIKTRGQQVTLSCSPISGHRSVSWYQQTPGQGLQFLFEYFSETQRNKGNFPGRFSGRQFSNSRSEMNVSTLELGDSALYLCASSYKRQGTNDEQYFGPGTRLTVT.

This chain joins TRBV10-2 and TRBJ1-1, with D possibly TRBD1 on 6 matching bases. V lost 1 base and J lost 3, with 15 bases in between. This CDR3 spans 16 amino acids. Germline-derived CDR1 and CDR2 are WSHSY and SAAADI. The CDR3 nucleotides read TGCGCCAGCAGTGAGTTACAGGGAAGGGGCGACACTGAAGCTTTCTTT. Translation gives CASSELQGRGDTEAFF.

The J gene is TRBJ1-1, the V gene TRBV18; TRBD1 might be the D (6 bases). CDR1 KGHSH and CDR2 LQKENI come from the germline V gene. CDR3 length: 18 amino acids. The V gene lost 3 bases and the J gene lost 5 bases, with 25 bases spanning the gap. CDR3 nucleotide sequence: TGTGCCAGCTCACCGTCGCATCAGGGGCTGCGGGTAGGGACTGAAGCTTTCTTT. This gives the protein CASSPSHQGLRVGTEAFF.

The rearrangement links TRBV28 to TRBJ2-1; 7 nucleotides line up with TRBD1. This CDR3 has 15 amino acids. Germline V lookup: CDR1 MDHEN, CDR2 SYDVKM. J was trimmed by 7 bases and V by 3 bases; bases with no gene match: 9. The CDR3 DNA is TGTGCCAGCAGTTTGGGGACAGTAAGGTATAATGAGCAGTTCTTC. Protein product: CASSLGTVRYNEQFF.

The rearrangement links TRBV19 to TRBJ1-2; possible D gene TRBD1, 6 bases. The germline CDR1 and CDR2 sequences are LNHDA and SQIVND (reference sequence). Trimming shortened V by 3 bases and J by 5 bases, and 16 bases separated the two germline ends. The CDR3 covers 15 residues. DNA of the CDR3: TGTGCCAGTAGTATGGTCAGGGGTTCGTTTTATGGCTACACCTTC. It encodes CASSMVRGSFYGYTF.

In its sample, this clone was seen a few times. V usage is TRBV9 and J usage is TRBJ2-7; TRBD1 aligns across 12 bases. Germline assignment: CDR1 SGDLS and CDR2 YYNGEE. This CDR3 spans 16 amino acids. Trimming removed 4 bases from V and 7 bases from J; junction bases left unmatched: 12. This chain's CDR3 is CASSPGPGQGAREQYF. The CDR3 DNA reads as TGTGCCAGCAGCCCGGGACCGGGACAGGGGGCGCGGGAGCAGTACTTC. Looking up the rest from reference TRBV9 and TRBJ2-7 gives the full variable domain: DSGVTQTPKHLITATGQRVTLRCSPRSGDLSVYWYQQSLDQGLQFLIQYYNGEERAKGNILERFSAQQFPDLHSELNLSSLELGDSALYFCASSPGPGQGAREQYFGPGTRLTVT.

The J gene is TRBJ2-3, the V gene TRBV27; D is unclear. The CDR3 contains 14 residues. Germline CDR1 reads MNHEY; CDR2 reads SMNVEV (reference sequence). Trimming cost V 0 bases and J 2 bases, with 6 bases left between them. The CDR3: CASSLSFHTDTQYF. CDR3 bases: TGTGCCAGCAGTTTATCGTTCCACACAGATACGCAGTATTTT.

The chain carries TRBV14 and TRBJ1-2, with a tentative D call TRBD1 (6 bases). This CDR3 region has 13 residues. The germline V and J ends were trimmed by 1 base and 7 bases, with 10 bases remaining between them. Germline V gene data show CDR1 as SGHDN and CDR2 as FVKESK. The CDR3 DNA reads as TGTGCCAGCAGCCAAGTCAGGGGTGCTGGCTACACCTTC. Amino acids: CASSQVRGAGYTF.

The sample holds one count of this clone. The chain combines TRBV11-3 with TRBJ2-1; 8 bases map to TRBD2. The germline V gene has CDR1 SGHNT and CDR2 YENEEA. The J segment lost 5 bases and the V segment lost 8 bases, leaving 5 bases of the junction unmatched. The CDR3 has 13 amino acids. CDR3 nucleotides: TGTGCCAGCGCAGCGGGAGCCAACAATGAGCAGTTCTTC. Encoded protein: CASAAGANNEQFF. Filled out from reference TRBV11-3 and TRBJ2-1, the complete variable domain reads EAGVVQSPRYKIIEKKQPVAFWCNPISGHNTLYWYLQNLGQGPELLIRYENEEAVDDSQLPKDRFSAERLKGVDSTLKIQPAELGDSAVYLCASAAGANNEQFFGPGTRLTVL.

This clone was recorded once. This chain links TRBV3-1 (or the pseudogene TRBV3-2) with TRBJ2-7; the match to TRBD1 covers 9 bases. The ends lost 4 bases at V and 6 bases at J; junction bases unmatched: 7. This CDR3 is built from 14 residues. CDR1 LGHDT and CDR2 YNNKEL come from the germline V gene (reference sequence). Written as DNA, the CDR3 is TGTGCCAGCAGCCCCGGGACAGGGCGGCTCGAGCAGTACTTC. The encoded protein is CASSPGTGRLEQYF.

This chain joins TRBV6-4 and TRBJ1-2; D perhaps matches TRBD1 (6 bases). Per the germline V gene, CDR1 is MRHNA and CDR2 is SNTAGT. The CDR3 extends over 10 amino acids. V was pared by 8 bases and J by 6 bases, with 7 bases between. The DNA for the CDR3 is TGTGCCAGCCCAGGGGATGGCTACACCTTC. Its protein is CASPGDGYTF.